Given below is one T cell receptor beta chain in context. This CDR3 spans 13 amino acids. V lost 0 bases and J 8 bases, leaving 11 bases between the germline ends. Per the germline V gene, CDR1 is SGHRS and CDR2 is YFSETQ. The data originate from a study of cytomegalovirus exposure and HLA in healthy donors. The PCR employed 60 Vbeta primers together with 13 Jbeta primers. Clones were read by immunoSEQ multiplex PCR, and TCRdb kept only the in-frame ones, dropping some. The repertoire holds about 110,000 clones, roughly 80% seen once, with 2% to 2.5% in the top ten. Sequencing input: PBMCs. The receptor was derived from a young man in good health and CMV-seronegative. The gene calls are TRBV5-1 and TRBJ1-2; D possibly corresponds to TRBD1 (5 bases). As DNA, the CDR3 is TGCGCCAGCAGCTTGGAAGGGACTCAGGGCTACACCTTC. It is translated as CASSLEGTQGYTF.